This T cell receptor (beta chain) was observed in a study of T cell repertoires in cytomegalovirus infection. V lost 0 bases, J lost 4 bases, and 3 bases lay in between. The germline V gene encodes CDR1 DFQATT and CDR2 SNEGSKA (reference sequence). The CDR3 loop spans 11 amino acids. This clonotype occurred once. Its antigen is unknown. In TCRdb, the reads were re-called with MiXCR into one record per CDR3 protein. The sample consists of approximately 730,000 distinct CDR3 sequences, approximately 33% of them appearing once. This chain joins TRBV20-1 and TRBJ1-1; D remains unclear. This receptor was obtained from a human donor in good health (CMV status not recorded). Some clones in this sample may be carry-over from other donors' samples. Specimen: cultured PBMCs, collected from culture after CMV antigen stimulation. CDR3 amino acids: CSARDLTEAFF. DNA for the CDR3: TGCAGTGCTAGAGACCTCACTGAAGCTTTCTTT.